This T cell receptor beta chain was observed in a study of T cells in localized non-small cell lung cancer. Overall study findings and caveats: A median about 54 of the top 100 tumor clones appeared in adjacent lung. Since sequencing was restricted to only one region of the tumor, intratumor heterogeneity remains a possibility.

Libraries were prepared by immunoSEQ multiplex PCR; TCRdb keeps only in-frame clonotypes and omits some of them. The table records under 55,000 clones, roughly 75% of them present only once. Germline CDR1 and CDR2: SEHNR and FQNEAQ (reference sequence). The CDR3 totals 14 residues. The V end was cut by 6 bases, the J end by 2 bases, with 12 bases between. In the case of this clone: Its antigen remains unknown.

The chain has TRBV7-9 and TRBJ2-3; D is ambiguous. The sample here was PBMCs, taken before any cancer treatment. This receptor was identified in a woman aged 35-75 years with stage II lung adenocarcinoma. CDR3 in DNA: TGTGCCAGCAGTCCGGACGGAATCACAGATACGCAGTATTTT. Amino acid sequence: CASSPDGITDTQYF.